This TCR beta chain is from a study of monozygotic twins with inflammatory bowel disease. This CDR3 spans 16 amino acids. CDR1 KGHSH and CDR2 LQKENI come from the germline V gene. With the 5' RACE reads reprocessed, TCRdb shows one record per CDR3 protein and no DNA. This sample contains about 93,000 distinct CDR3 sequences. The origin of this receptor is a human donor with ulcerative colitis or Crohn's disease, or a healthy co-twin of an affected twin (not recorded which). The gene calls are TRBV18 and TRBJ1-1; TCRdb proposes TRBD1, but this gene call is untestable without DNA. The sequenced sample was blood. CDR3 amino acids: CASSMGGQRMNTEAFF.